This T cell receptor (beta chain) appears in the sequencing data of a study of cytomegalovirus exposure and HLA in healthy donors. Study-level results: A later analysis reportedly identified an Asian-associated ancestry cluster as carrying fewer N-insertions than the 666-donor mean. An analysis done earlier found most TCR beta V segments productive about 87% or about 30% of the time. TCR beta sequences reportedly predicted most subjects' HLA-A and HLA-B alleles accurately. Clonal expansion was found to be greater in HLA-associated TCR beta chains than in equally common others in a later analysis.

J lost 2 bases, V lost 4 bases, and 6 bases had no gene match. Germline values: CDR1 LNHNV, CDR2 YYDKDF (reference sequence). This CDR3 spans 15 amino acids. The PCR used 60 Vbeta and 13 Jbeta primers. Here immunoSEQ multiplex PCR was the method, and the copy in TCRdb shows in-frame clones only, minus some. In the table there are under 200,000 clones, 86% of which are singletons. In regard to this clone: Its matching antigen is unknown.

The sequence derives from a woman between 18 and 30 years old in good health and CMV-seronegative. This sequence joins TRBV15 and TRBJ1-1; 8 nucleotides agree with TRBD1. The sequenced sample was PBMCs. CDR3 region: CATSIGQGGNTEAFF. The CDR3 DNA is TGTGCCACCAGCATAGGACAGGGAGGTAACACTGAAGCTTTCTTT.